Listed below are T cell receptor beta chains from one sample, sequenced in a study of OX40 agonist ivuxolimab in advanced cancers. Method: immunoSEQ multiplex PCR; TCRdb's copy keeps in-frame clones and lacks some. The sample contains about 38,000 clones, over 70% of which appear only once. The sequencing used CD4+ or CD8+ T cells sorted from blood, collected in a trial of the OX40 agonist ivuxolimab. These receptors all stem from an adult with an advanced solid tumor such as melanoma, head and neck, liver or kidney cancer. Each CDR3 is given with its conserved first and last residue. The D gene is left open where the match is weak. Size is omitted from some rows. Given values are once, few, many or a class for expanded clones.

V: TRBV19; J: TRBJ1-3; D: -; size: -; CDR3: CASISGGNTIYF; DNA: TGTGCCAGTATCAGTGGAGGAAACACCATATATTTT
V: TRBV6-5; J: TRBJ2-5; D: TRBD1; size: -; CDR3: CASNGDRASQETQYF; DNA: TGTGCCAGCAACGGGGACAGGGCGTCACAAGAGACCCAGTACTTC
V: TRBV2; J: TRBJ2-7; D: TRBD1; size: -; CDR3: CASSRQGPYEQYF; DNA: TGTGCCAGCAGTAGACAGGGGCCCTACGAGCAGTACTTC
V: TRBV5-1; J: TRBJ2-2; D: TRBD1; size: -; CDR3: CASSFRPGQAGGGELFF; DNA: TGCGCCAGCAGCTTCAGGCCGGGACAGGCTGGCGGCGGGGAGCTGTTTTTT
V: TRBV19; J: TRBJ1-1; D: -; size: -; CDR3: CASSIQKNTEAFF; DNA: TGTGCCAGTAGTATTCAGAAGAACACTGAAGCTTTCTTT
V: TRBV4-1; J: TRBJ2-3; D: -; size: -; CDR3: CASSQDVGGTDTQYF; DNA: TGCGCCAGCAGCCAAGATGTGGGGGGCACAGATACGCAGTATTTT
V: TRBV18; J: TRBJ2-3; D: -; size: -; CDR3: CASSDLTDTQYF; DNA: TGTGCCAGCTCAGACCTAACAGATACGCAGTATTTT
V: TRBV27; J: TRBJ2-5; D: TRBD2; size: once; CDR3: CASTSAGAGETQYF; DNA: TGTGCCAGCACCTCAGCGGGAGCGGGGGAGACCCAGTACTTC
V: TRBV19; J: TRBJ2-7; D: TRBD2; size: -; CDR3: CASGSGSEQYF; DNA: TGTGCCAGTGGGAGCGGGAGCGAGCAGTACTTC
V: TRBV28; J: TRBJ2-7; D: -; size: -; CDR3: CASSSPTESLSYEQYF; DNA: TGTGCCAGCAGTTCCCCGACGGAGTCCCTCTCCTACGAGCAGTACTTC
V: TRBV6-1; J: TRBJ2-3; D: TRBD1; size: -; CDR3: CASSETGTGGIDTQYF; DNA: TGTGCCAGCAGTGAAACCGGGACAGGGGGAATAGATACGCAGTATTTT
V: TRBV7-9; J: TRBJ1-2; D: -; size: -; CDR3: CASSLASSGYTF; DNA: TGTGCCAGCAGCTTAGCGTCTTCTGGCTACACCTTC
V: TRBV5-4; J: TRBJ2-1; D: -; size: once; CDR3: CASSSVQWSSYNEQFF; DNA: TGTGCCAGCAGCTCGGTACAGTGGAGCTCCTACAATGAGCAGTTCTTC
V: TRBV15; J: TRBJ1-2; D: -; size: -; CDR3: CATSTASGAFYGYTF; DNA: TGTGCCACCAGCACTGCCTCCGGGGCCTTCTATGGCTACACCTTC
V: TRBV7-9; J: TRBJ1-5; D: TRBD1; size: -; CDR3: CASQGQGLQPQHF; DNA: TGTGCCAGCCAGGGACAGGGTCTCCAGCCCCAGCATTTT
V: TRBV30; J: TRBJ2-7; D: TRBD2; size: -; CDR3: CAWSLGGEQYF; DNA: TGTGCCTGGAGCCTGGGGGGGGAGCAGTACTTC
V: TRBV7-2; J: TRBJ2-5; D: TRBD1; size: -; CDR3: CASSLAGTGYETQYF; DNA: TGTGCCAGCAGCTTAGCGGGGACAGGGTACGAGACCCAGTACTTC
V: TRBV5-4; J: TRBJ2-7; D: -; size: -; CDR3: CASSPGLQYEQYF; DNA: TGTGCCAGCAGCCCGGGGCTACAATACGAGCAGTACTTC
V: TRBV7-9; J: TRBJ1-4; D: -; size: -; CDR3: CASSLGAGDEKLFF; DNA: TGTGCCAGCAGCTTGGGGGCCGGGGATGAAAAACTGTTTTTT
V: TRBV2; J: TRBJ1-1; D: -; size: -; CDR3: CASSNNRDTEAFF; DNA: TGTGCCAGCAGCAACAACAGGGACACTGAAGCTTTCTTT
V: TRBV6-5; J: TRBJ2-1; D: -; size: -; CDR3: CASSYGGSNYGYEQFF; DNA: TGTGCCAGCAGTTATGGGGGTTCGAATTATGGCTATGAGCAGTTCTTC
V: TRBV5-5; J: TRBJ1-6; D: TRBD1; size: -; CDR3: CASSPRQGDRPLHF; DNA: TGTGCCAGCAGCCCCCGACAGGGTGACCGACCCCTCCACTTT
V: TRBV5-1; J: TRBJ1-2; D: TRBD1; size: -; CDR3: CASSLGDRNYGYTF; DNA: TGCGCCAGCAGCTTGGGGGACAGAAACTATGGCTACACCTTC
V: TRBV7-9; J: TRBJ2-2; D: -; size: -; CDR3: CASSLAEGSGELFF; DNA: TGTGCCAGCAGCTTAGCTGAGGGGTCCGGGGAGCTGTTTTTT
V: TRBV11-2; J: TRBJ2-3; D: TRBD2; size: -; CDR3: CASSLGSGGTDTQYF; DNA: TGTGCCAGCAGCTTAGGTAGCGGGGGCACAGATACGCAGTATTTT
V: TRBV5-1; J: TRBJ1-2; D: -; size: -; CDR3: CASSLSRYSYGYTF; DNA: TGCGCCAGCAGCTTGTCCAGGTATTCCTATGGCTACACCTTC
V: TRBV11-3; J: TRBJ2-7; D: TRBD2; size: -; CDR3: CASSLSGGTDEQYF; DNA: TGTGCCAGCAGCTTGAGCGGGGGCACCGACGAGCAGTACTTC
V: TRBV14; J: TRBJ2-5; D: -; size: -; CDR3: CASSTRRRTRETQYF; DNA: TGTGCCAGCAGCACGCGGAGACGTACCCGGGAGACCCAGTACTTC
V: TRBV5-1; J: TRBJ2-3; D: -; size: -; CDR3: CASSSLQGGTDTQYF; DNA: TGCGCCAGCAGCTCACTACAGGGTGGCACAGATACGCAGTATTTT
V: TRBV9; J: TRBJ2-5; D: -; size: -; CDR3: CASSAAGETQYF; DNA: TGTGCCAGCAGCGCGGCAGGCGAGACCCAGTACTTC
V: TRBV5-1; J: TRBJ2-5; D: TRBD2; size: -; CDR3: CASSFGLRGGEETQYF; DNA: TGCGCCAGCAGCTTCGGACTACGGGGGGGCGAAGAGACCCAGTACTTC
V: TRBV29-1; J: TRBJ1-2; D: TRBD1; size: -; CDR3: CSVEDPGQGATGYGYTF; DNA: TGCAGCGTTGAAGATCCGGGACAGGGGGCGACGGGCTATGGCTACACCTTC
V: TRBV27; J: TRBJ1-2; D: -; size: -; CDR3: CASSSSPWGNYGYTF; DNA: TGTGCCAGCAGTTCCTCCCCATGGGGAAACTATGGCTACACCTTC
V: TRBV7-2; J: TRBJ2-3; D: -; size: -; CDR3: CASSALTDTQYF; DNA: TGTGCCAGCAGCGCCCTTACAGATACGCAGTATTTT
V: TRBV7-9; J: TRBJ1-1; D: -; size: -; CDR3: CASSSGPLHTEAFF; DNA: TGTGCCAGCAGCTCCGGTCCTCTCCACACTGAAGCTTTCTTT
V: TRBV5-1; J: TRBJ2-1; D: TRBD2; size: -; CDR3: CASSISGDYNEQFF; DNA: TGCGCCAGCAGCATTAGCGGGGACTACAATGAGCAGTTCTTC
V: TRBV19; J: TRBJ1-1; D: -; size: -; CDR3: CASSIRAGNTEAFF; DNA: TGTGCCAGTAGTATAAGGGCGGGAAACACTGAAGCTTTCTTT
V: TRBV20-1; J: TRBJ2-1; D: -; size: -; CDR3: CSASGGLGQFF; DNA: TGCAGTGCTTCCGGGGGCCTAGGGCAGTTCTTC
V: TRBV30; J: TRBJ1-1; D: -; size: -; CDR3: CAWNRDTEAFF; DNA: TGTGCCTGGAACAGGGACACTGAAGCTTTCTTT
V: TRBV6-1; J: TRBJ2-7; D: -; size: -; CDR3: CASKEGWSPIYEQYF; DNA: TGTGCCAGTAAAGAGGGGTGGTCCCCTATTTACGAGCAGTACTTC
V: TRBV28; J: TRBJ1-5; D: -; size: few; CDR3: CASSISSGGNQPQHF; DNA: TGTGCCAGCAGTATTAGCTCGGGGGGCAATCAGCCCCAGCATTTT
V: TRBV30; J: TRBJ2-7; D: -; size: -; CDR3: CAWSVVYEQYF; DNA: TGTGCCTGGAGTGTTGTTTACGAGCAGTACTTC
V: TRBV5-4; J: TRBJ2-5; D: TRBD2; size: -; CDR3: CASSFGAAGGYPETQYF; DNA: TGTGCCAGCAGCTTTGGGGCAGCGGGGGGATACCCAGAGACCCAGTACTTC
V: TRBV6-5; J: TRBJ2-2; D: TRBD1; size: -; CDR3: CASRRQGDTGELFF; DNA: TGTGCCAGCAGGAGACAGGGTGACACCGGGGAGCTGTTTTTT